The 25 T cell receptor beta chains given below trace back to one sample, sequenced in a study of tumor and adjacent non-tumor tissue in lung cancer. A modified ARM-PCR protocol with three rounds of nested PCR amplified TCRbeta. TCRdb fed the multiplex PCR reads into MiXCR, producing one record per CDR3 protein. This sample yields 60,000 to 85,000 distinct CDR3 sequences, of which approximately 82% are seen a single time; around 40% belongs to the top ten. No cell sorting was done before RNA was extracted from the tissue. Distant lung tissue was collected more than 3 cm away from the tumor edge. The sequenced material came from distant non-tumor lung tissue. The receptors shown here come from a man between 65 and 80 years old with non-small cell lung cancer.

This clonotype was seen many times. V and J are TRBV6-1 and TRBJ2-2; 7 bases map to TRBD1. This CDR3 has 15 residues. Trimming removed 8 bases from V and 8 bases from J; junction bases left unmatched: 14. Germline CDR1 and CDR2: MNHNS and SASEGT. The CDR3: CASVTRGILSGELFF. The CDR3 DNA sequence: TGTGCCAGCGTTACCAGGGGGATCTTGTCTGGGGAGCTGTTTTTT.

In regard to this clonotype: Possible read error: a much larger clone is one base away. V and J are TRBV20-1 and TRBJ2-1; D perhaps matches TRBD2 (5 bases). In germline, CDR1 is DFQATT, CDR2 SNEGSKA (reference sequence). This CDR3 has 15 residues. CDR3 bases: TGCAGTGCTAGAGGGGGTAGCGTCTCCAACAATGAGGAGTTCTTC. Its protein product is CSARGGSVSNNEEFF.

With respect to this clonotype: With a much larger clone just one base away, this may be a read error. The gene calls are TRBV4-1 and TRBJ2-7; 10 bases map to TRBD2. Germline-derived CDR1 and CDR2 are MGHRA and YSYEKL. This CDR3 is 15 amino acids long. V lost 7 bases to trimming and J lost 2 bases; unmatched junction nucleotides: 8. CDR3 nucleotides: TGCGCCAGCAACCAGCTAGCGGGAGCGACCTACGAGCAGTACTTC. It codes for CASNQLAGATYEQYF.

To note about this clonotype: Since no conserved phenylalanine or tryptophan closes the CDR3, a read error is the likely cause. The chain joins TRBV5-6 to TRBJ2-1; TRBD1 matches at 8 bases. This CDR3 comprises 12 residues. Germline-derived CDR1 and CDR2 are SGHDT and YYEEEE. The CDR3 region has the DNA TGTGCAAGCAGCTGGGGACAGGATGTGCAGTTCTTA. This gives the protein CASSWGQDVQFL.

As concerns this clonotype: A much larger clone lies one base from this, so it may be a read error. The chain has TRBV24-1 and TRBJ2-5; tentative D call: TRBD1 (6 bases). Germline CDR1 reads KGHDR; CDR2 reads SFDVKD. The CDR3 extends over 15 amino acids. CDR3 sequence reads: CATSEPAGVQETLYF. The CDR3 DNA reads TGTGCCACCAGTGAGCCGGCAGGGGTTCAAGAGACCCTGTACTTC.

Regarding this clonotype: Likely a read error: the CDR3 ends without its conserved phenylalanine or tryptophan. The chain combines TRBV5-5 with TRBJ2-3; 8 nucleotides line up with TRBD2. CDR1 is SGHKS, CDR2 YYEKEE, per germline (reference sequence). The CDR3 length is 16 residues. After removal of 5 bases from V and 1 base from J, the junction contained 9 bases not matched to a gene. Here the CDR3 reads CASSLTQAGGTDTQYC. CDR3 coding DNA: TGTGCCAGCAGTCTGACCCAAGCGGGGGGCACAGATACGCAGTATTGT.

Comment on this clonotype: This likely comes from a read error, as the CDR3 has no conserved phenylalanine or tryptophan at its end. V gene TRBV11-3 combines with J gene TRBJ1-1, with D possibly being TRBD1 (6 bases). Germline CDR1 SGHNT, CDR2 YENEEA. The CDR3 is made up of 15 amino acids. The CDR3 reads CVTSPATAGDTEAFY. In nucleotides, the CDR3 is TGTGTCACCAGCCCCGCCACCGCAGGGGACACTGAAGCTTTCTAT.

This clonotype has just a few counts. A read error is possible here, since a much larger clone lies one base away. The V gene is TRBV10-1, the J gene TRBJ2-1, with D possibly being TRBD2 (6 bases). V was shortened by 2 bases and J by 10 bases, with 21 bases between the two germline ends. The CDR3 runs 16 residues. Germline loops: CDR1 WNHNN, CDR2 SYGVQD (reference sequence). CDR3 loop: CASSEGDTGVKGEQFF. In DNA form, the CDR3 reads TGCGCCAGCAGTGAGGGGGATACGGGAGTAAAGGGGGAGCAGTTCTTC.

This clonotype was picked up many times. The genes are TRBV25-1 and TRBJ2-3; D is unclear. The V end was cut by 1 base, the J end by 2 bases, with 4 bases between. Looked up from germline, CDR1 is MGHDK and CDR2 is SYGVNS. The CDR3 extends over 13 amino acids. As DNA, the CDR3 is TGTGCCAGCAGTGAATGGATCACAGATACGCAGTATTTT. This sequence encodes CASSEWITDTQYF.

The chain couples TRBV11-3 to TRBJ2-7, with D possibly TRBD2 on 6 matching bases. The CDR3 covers 14 residues. V lost 6 bases and J 6 bases, leaving 18 bases between the germline ends. Germline values: CDR1 SGHNT, CDR2 YENEEA. CDR3: CASRSSGTEVEQYF. The CDR3 DNA reads as TGTGCCAGCAGATCCTCCGGGACTGAGGTCGAGCAGTACTTC.

As regards this clonotype: At one of its ends the junction is not consistent with the germline gene, which may arise from a read error. The rearrangement joins TRBV6-2 or TRBV6-3 to TRBJ2-2, with 7 bases identical to TRBD2. This CDR3 region has 16 residues. Germline V gene data show CDR1 as MNHEY and CDR2 as SVGEGT. The CDR3 nucleotides read TGTGCCAGCAGTTACTCCTCACCACGGGAGGCCGGGGAGCTATTTTTT. Protein: CASSYSSPREAGELFF.

Turning to this clonotype: An end of the junction does not agree with germline; a read error may underlie this. The chain recombines TRBV6-5 with TRBJ2-7; D might be TRBD1 (5 bases). The CDR3 contains 13 residues. Germline assignment: CDR1 MNHEY and CDR2 SVGAGI. The CDR3 reads CARSSHRCGSIGF. DNA of the CDR3: TGTGCCAGAAGTTCCCACAGGTGTGGATCTATTGGCTTC.

This chain uses TRBV20-1 with TRBJ1-5; D is unclear. V was cut by 4 bases and J by 2 bases, with 6 bases left in between. The CDR3 runs 12 residues. Looked up from germline, CDR1 is DFQATT and CDR2 is SNEGSKA (reference sequence). The CDR3 DNA follows: TGCAGTGCTATTGCGGGCAATCAGCCCCAGCATTTT. Translating it yields CSAIAGNQPQHF.

This sequence joins TRBV11-2 and TRBJ1-3; no clear D. The germline gives CDR1 SGHAT, CDR2 FQNNGV. The CDR3 is 13 amino acids. Trimming removed 4 bases at V and 2 bases at J, with 6 bases between. CDR3 DNA: TGTGCCAGCAGCTATAGAGCTGGAAACACCATATATTTT. Protein product: CASSYRAGNTIYF. Based on the CDR3 plus reference TRBV11-2 and TRBJ1-3, the full variable domain is EAGVAQSPRYKIIEKRQSVAFWCNPISGHATLYWYQQILGQGPKLLIQFQNNGVVDDSQLPKDRFSAERLKGVDSTLKIQPAKLEDSAVYLCASSYRAGNTIYFGEGSWLTVV.

The V and J genes are TRBV4-1 and TRBJ2-7; 9 positions match TRBD2. This CDR3 has 16 residues. The germline CDR1 and CDR2 sequences are MGHRA and YSYEKL. V lost 4 bases, J lost 5 bases, and 12 bases stayed unmatched. The CDR3 DNA sequence: TGCGCCAGCAGCCCGACAATAGCGGGAGAGGGGCACGAGCAGTACTTC. This sequence encodes CASSPTIAGEGHEQYF.

The V and J genes are TRBV5-4 and TRBJ2-5; tentatively, D is TRBD2 (6 bases). Germline CDR1 SGHNT, CDR2 YYREEE (reference sequence). There are 15 residues in the CDR3. V gave up 3 bases and J gave up 0 bases, with 12 bases separating them. CDR3 protein: CASSWRGINQETQYF. Here the CDR3 DNA reads TGTGCCAGCAGCTGGCGGGGAATTAACCAAGAGACCCAGTACTTC.

This clonotype was recorded only once. It may be a read error: a sequence one base away is much more abundant. The J gene is TRBJ2-3, the V gene TRBV20-1; D remains unclear. The CDR3 contains 11 residues. The germline V gene has CDR1 DFQATT and CDR2 SNEGSKA (reference sequence). CDR3 sequence reads: CSALLSDTQFF. The DNA for the CDR3 is TGCAGTGCCCTGCTCTCGGATACGCAGTTTTTT.

This clonotype appeared many times. The V call is TRBV12-3 or TRBV12-4, the J call TRBJ1-6; D uncertain. The V end lost 3 bases, the J end lost 7 bases, and 7 bases lay between the germline ends. The CDR3 totals 13 residues. The CDR3 region has the DNA TGTGCCAGCAGTTTTAGTGGCAATTCACCCCTCCACTTT. Translating gives CASSFSGNSPLHF.

This clonotype occurred once. This chain links TRBV29-1 with TRBJ2-3; D tentatively reads TRBD1 or TRBD2 (5 bases each). The CDR3 is 14 amino acids. Trimming shortened V by 6 bases and J by 4 bases, and 17 bases separated the two germline ends. Looked up from germline, CDR1 is SQVTM and CDR2 is ANQGSEA. CDR3 sequence reads: CSVPSGSSPDTQYF. Written as DNA, the CDR3 is TGCAGCGTCCCATCAGGGAGTAGCCCAGATACGCAGTATTTT.

Only a few counts were recorded for this clonotype. A much larger clonotype is one base distant, so this may be a read error. The DNA of the CDR3 is TGTGACAGCAGACGAACTATCACAGATACGCAGTATTTT. Encoded protein: CDSRRTITDTQYF. The chain recombines TRBV12-3 or TRBV12-4 with TRBJ2-3, with D uncertain. This CDR3 region has 13 residues.

About this clonotype: A junction end diverges from the germline sequence, so it may reflect a read error. V usage is TRBV29-1 and J usage is TRBJ1-2; D unclear. The germline gives CDR1 SQVTM, CDR2 ANQGSEA. The CDR3 runs 13 residues. The DNA for the CDR3 is TGCAACGTTCCCCAGACTGGAGCCTATGGCTACACCTTC. Protein sequence: CNVPQTGAYGYTF.

Details on this clonotype: One junction end disagrees with the germline gene, perhaps due to a read error. J is TRBJ2-1 and V is TRBV20-1, with TRBD2 matching over 11 bases. Germline assignment: CDR1 DFQATT and CDR2 SNEGSKA (reference sequence). There are 17 residues in the CDR3. This chain's CDR3 is CGALSYHELAGGQEQFF. In nucleotides, the CDR3 is TGCGGTGCCCTTAGTTACCATGAGCTAGCGGGGGGCCAAGAGCAGTTCTTC.

Remarks on this clonotype: A single base separates this from a much larger clone, so it may be a read error. The chain uses TRBV6-1 and TRBJ1-2; D might be TRBD1 (6 bases). CDR3 length equals 15 residues. CDR1 is MNHNS and CDR2 is SASEGT in the germline V gene. The CDR3 DNA reads as TGTGCCAGCAGCACCAGAGGGGGGAGTTACTATGACTACACCTTC. As protein: CASSTRGGSYYDYTF.

This clonotype was seen just once. This likely comes from a read error, as the CDR3 has no conserved phenylalanine or tryptophan at its end. The chain uses TRBV5-6 and TRBJ1-1, with D possibly being TRBD1 (5 bases). Germline CDR1 reads SGHDT; CDR2 reads YYEEEE. This CDR3 has 17 amino acids. The CDR3 reads CASSFTGTRLMNTVAFL. The CDR3 DNA reads as TGTGCCAGCAGCTTCACAGGAACAAGACTAATGAACACTGTAGCTTTCTTG.

This clonotype was counted only a few times. This may stem from a read error, because a much larger clone lies one nucleotide away. The chain recombines TRBV29-1 with TRBJ1-1, with 10 bases that match TRBD1. In germline, CDR1 is SQVTM, CDR2 ANQGSEA. The V and J ends lost 8 bases and 2 bases, in that order; junction bases with no gene match: 5. The CDR3 extends over 13 amino acids. The DNA for the CDR3 is TGCAGCCTTTGGGACAGGGGAAACACTGAAGCTTTCTTT. It yields the protein CSLWDRGNTEAFF.